This note documents a single T cell receptor beta chain sequence. Antigen specificity is unknown. Unmatched junction bases numbered 6, after V lost 6 bases and J lost 3 bases. The germline CDR1 and CDR2 sequences are LNHDA and SQIVND (reference sequence). The CDR3 runs 15 residues. PCR used 60 Vbeta primers and 13 Jbeta primers. TCRdb keeps only in-frame clones here, not all; method: immunoSEQ multiplex PCR. The sample comprises 150,000 to 250,000 clones, roughly 85% of which are singletons, and nearly 4.5% rests with the top ten. This entry is derived from a study of cytomegalovirus exposure and HLA in healthy donors. Overall study results and limits: Highly shared sequence variants in one cluster were likely a sequencing artifact. Most CMV-associated TCR beta chains appeared HLA-restricted in a later analysis. Prior analysis indicated that the majority of TCR beta V segments exhibited productivity approximately 87% or approximately 30% of the time. No immune exposure information besides CMV serostatus was available.

This clonotype originated in a woman aged 30 to 39 in good health and CMV-seropositive. Sequenced: PBMCs. The V gene is TRBV19, the J gene TRBJ1-5; 9 bases map to TRBD1. The CDR3 here is CASSLQGASNQPQHF. The CDR3 DNA follows: TGTGCCAGTAGCCTACAGGGGGCTTCCAATCAGCCCCAGCATTTT.